These 21 T cell receptor beta chains were all obtained from the same sample, sequenced in a study of CD8+CD57+ T cells in acquired aplastic anemia. TCR beta VDJ and CDR3 profiles were obtained from a genomic DNA template. TCRdb itself ran the reads through MiXCR, one entry per CDR3 protein. The sample has about 80,000 distinct CDR3 sequences; 40% to 55% are singletons. The sequenced sample consisted of sorted CD4+, CD8+, or CD8+CD57+ T cells (not recorded which) from PBMCs. These receptors were collected from a human donor in good health, serving as a control.

This clonotype showed up many times. The rearrangement joins TRBV24-1 to TRBJ2-1; possible D gene TRBD1, 6 bases. V was shortened by 5 bases and J by 14 bases, with 21 bases between the two germline ends. The CDR3 covers 14 residues. Germline V gene lookup returns CDR1 KGHDR and CDR2 SFDVKD. For the CDR3, the DNA is TGTGCCACCAGTGGGATAGAACAGGGTAGACGGAAGTTCTTC. This encodes CATSGIEQGRRKFF.

This clonotype was picked up a small number of times. The gene calls are TRBV27 and TRBJ1-2, with unresolved D. CDR1 is MNHEY and CDR2 is SMNVEV in the germline V gene (reference sequence). The V end lost 5 bases, the J end lost 6 bases, and 16 bases lay between the germline ends. This CDR3 has 14 amino acids. The CDR3: CASSTRSELDGYTF. The DNA for the CDR3 is TGTGCCAGCAGTACAAGATCGGAGTTGGATGGCTACACCTTC.

V is TRBV25-1 and J is TRBJ2-6, with D possibly matching TRBD2 (5 bases). CDR1 MGHDK and CDR2 SYGVNS come from the germline V gene. Trimming stripped 7 bases from V and 2 bases from J, with 9 bases between. This CDR3 contains 14 residues. The CDR3: CASTGYAGANVLTF. CDR3 DNA: TGTGCCAGCACGGGGTATGCTGGGGCCAACGTCCTGACTTTC.

A word on this clonotype: Germline and junction disagree at one end, which may indicate a read error. The genes are TRBV6-1 and TRBJ2-7; the D call may be TRBD1 or TRBD2 (5 bases each). Germline CDR1 MNHNS, CDR2 SASEGT. CDR3 length: 11 amino acids. CDR3 sequence: CASWGNPERYF. The CDR3 DNA follows: TGTGCCAGTTGGGGGAATCCCGAGCGGTACTTC.

This clonotype was detected only a few times. The chain employs TRBV5-4 and TRBJ1-1; possibly TRBD1 for D (6 bases). Germline V gives CDR1 SGHNT, CDR2 YYREEE (reference sequence). The germline V and J ends were trimmed by 4 bases and 3 bases, with 10 bases remaining between them. The CDR3 is 13 residues long. The CDR3 loop is CASSAGVDTEAFF. The CDR3, as DNA: TGTGCCAGCAGCGCAGGGGTAGACACTGAAGCTTTCTTT.

This clonotype was detected many times. The genes are TRBV24-1 and TRBJ2-2; possibly TRBD1 for D (5 bases). Trimming took off 4 bases at V and 1 base at J, with 15 bases between the two ends. The CDR3 sequence is 17 residues long. The germline gives CDR1 KGHDR, CDR2 SFDVKD. In DNA, the CDR3 is TGTGCCACCAGTGACCCCCGACAGTTGCAGAACACCGGGGAGCTGTTTTTT. Encoded protein: CATSDPRQLQNTGELFF.

In this sample, this clonotype turned up a few times. The V gene is TRBV7-2, the J gene TRBJ1-5; D remains ambiguous. Trimming pared 5 bases from V and 11 bases from J, leaving 4 bases between. CDR3 length: 9 amino acids. CDR1 and CDR2 from the germline V gene are SGHTA and FQGNSA. The CDR3 sequence is CASSAAQHF. The CDR3 region has the DNA TGTGCCAGCAGCGCCGCCCAGCATTTT.

This rearrangement joins TRBV6-4 to TRBJ2-7, with D possibly called TRBD1 or TRBD2 (5 bases each). This CDR3 is 14 amino acids long. The germline CDR1 and CDR2 sequences are MRHNA and SNTAGT. With 5 bases removed from V and 3 bases from J, the gap between germline ends came to 14 bases. CDR3 sequence (DNA): TGTGCCAGCAGTACAGAACCGGGGCTCTACGAGCAGTACTTC. Translating it yields CASSTEPGLYEQYF.

Written as DNA, the CDR3 is TGCGCCAGCAGCGCGGACAGGGCGACCGGGGAGCTGTTTTTT. Translating gives CASSADRATGELFF. The chain carries TRBV10-1 and TRBJ2-2; 8 bases align to TRBD1. The CDR3 sequence is 14 residues long. J lost 5 bases, V lost 6 bases, and 5 bases had no gene match. Germline values: CDR1 WNHNN, CDR2 SYGVQD (reference sequence).

This clonotype was found many times. The chain links TRBV15 to TRBJ1-5, with D perhaps matching TRBD1 (5 bases). Per germline, CDR1 LNHNV and CDR2 YYDKDF (reference sequence). The CDR3 is 15 residues long. V lost 3 bases and J 6 bases, leaving 15 bases between the germline ends. CDR3: CATSSSLGGSQPQHF. The CDR3 DNA is TGTGCCACCAGCAGCAGCCTTGGGGGGAGTCAGCCCCAGCATTTT. Drawing the rest from reference TRBV15 and TRBJ1-5, the complete variable domain is DAMVIQNPRYQVTQFGKPVTLSCSQTLNHNVMYWYQQKSSQAPKLLFHYYDKDFNNEADTPDNFQSRRPNTSFCFLDIRSPGLGDTAMYLCATSSSLGGSQPQHFGDGTRLSIL.

The chain has TRBV15 and TRBJ1-4; weak D call: TRBD1 (6 bases). Germline V lookup: CDR1 LNHNV, CDR2 YYDKDF (reference sequence). The V end lost 4 bases, the J end lost 2 bases, and 8 bases lay between the germline ends. This CDR3 contains 14 residues. CDR3 bases: TGTGCCACCAGCACAGGGGCTACTAATGAAAAACTGTTTTTT. It specifies CATSTGATNEKLFF.

This clonotype has only a few counts. Sequence at one end of the junction differs from germline and may be a read error. The V call is TRBV11-1, the J call TRBJ1-4; 9 bases fit TRBD1. In germline, CDR1 is SGHAT, CDR2 FQDESV (reference sequence). The CDR3 spans 20 residues. The CDR3, as DNA: TGTGCCAGCACCTTACAACGGGACAGGGTCTCCCGAGTGATGGATGAAAAACTGTTTTTT. This codes for CASTLQRDRVSRVMDEKLFF. Filled out from reference TRBV11-1 and TRBJ1-4, the complete variable domain reads EAEVAQSPRYKITEKSQAVAFWCDPISGHATLYWYRQILGQGPELLVQFQDESVVDDSQLPKDRFSAERLKGVDSTLKIQPAELGDSAMYLCASTLQRDRVSRVMDEKLFFGSGTQLSVL.

This clonotype was counted at least ten times. This chain joins TRBV7-9 and TRBJ1-1; D is ambiguous. The V end was cut by 5 bases, the J end by 2 bases, with 3 bases between. Germline CDR1 SEHNR, CDR2 FQNEAQ (reference sequence). This CDR3 is 11 amino acids long. The CDR3 region has the DNA TGTGCCAGCAGCCTAAACACTGAAGCTTTCTTT. Protein product: CASSLNTEAFF.

This clonotype was detected a few times. In DNA form, the CDR3 reads TGCGCCAGCAGCCAGGGGACAGGGTATGGCTACACCTTC. Encoded protein: CASSQGTGYGYTF. This sequence joins TRBV4-1 and TRBJ1-2; 9 nucleotides agree with TRBD1. Germline lookup yields CDR1 MGHRA and CDR2 YSYEKL. The CDR3 totals 13 residues. The V segment lost 3 bases and the J segment 5 bases; nucleotides outside the gene matches: 1.

V usage is TRBV9 and J usage is TRBJ1-2; D unresolved. The ends were cut back, 5 bases at V and 3 bases at J, with 8 bases in the middle. This CDR3 is 12 amino acids long. CDR1 and CDR2 (germline): SGDLS, YYNGEE. The CDR3 is CASRRQDYGYTF. The CDR3 DNA reads TGTGCCAGCAGGAGGCAGGACTATGGCTACACCTTC.

In its sample, this clonotype was seen many times. The chain recombines TRBV11-2 with TRBJ2-7; TRBD2 aligns across 8 bases. The CDR3 sequence is 14 residues long. Germline trimming cut 2 bases from V and 2 bases from J; bases unmatched to any gene: 2. In germline, CDR1 is SGHAT, CDR2 FQNNGV. The CDR3 loop is CASSLSGGAYEQYF. The CDR3 region has the DNA TGTGCCAGCAGCTTAAGCGGGGGAGCCTACGAGCAGTACTTC. Filled out from reference TRBV11-2 and TRBJ2-7, the complete variable domain reads EAGVAQSPRYKIIEKRQSVAFWCNPISGHATLYWYQQILGQGPKLLIQFQNNGVVDDSQLPKDRFSAERLKGVDSTLKIQPAKLEDSAVYLCASSLSGGAYEQYFGPGTRLTVT.

The chain employs TRBV7-3 and TRBJ2-5; D remains unclear. The germline gives CDR1 SGHTA, CDR2 FQGTGA. The ends were cut back, 1 base at V and 2 bases at J, with 5 bases in the middle. The CDR3 length is 13 residues. This CDR3 is CASSLMEQETQYF. DNA for the CDR3: TGTGCCAGCAGCTTAATGGAGCAAGAGACCCAGTACTTC.

The chain's CDR3 is CASRWDRGQGYTF. As DNA, the CDR3 is TGTGCCAGCAGGTGGGACAGGGGGCAAGGCTACACCTTC. V is TRBV7-9 and J is TRBJ1-2; 12 bases agree with TRBD1. Per germline, CDR1 SEHNR and CDR2 FQNEAQ (reference sequence). The V and J ends lost 6 bases and 8 bases, in that order; junction bases with no gene match: 4. This CDR3 contains 13 residues. The complete variable domain, with remaining parts taken from reference TRBV7-9 and TRBJ1-2, reads DTGVSQNPRHKITKRGQNVTFRCDPISEHNRLYWYRQTLGQGPEFLTYFQNEAQLEKSRLLSDRFSAERPKGSFSTLEIQRTEQGDSAMYLCASRWDRGQGYTFGSGTRLTVV.

This clonotype was picked up one time. The chain joins TRBV15 to TRBJ1-1; no clear D. CDR3 length: 15 residues. The V gene lost 1 base and the J gene lost 4 bases, with 13 bases spanning the gap. The germline V gene has CDR1 LNHNV and CDR2 YYDKDF (reference sequence). CDR3 residues: CATSRGGAEGTEAFF. As DNA, the CDR3 is TGTGCCACCAGCAGAGGCGGAGCAGAAGGCACTGAAGCTTTCTTT.

The genes are TRBV10-3 and TRBJ1-2; TRBD1 matches at 7 bases. The J segment lost 2 bases and the V segment lost 3 bases, leaving 6 bases of the junction unmatched. Germline CDR1 is ENHRY and CDR2 is SYGVKD. This CDR3 region has 15 residues. The CDR3: CAISDLTGSNYGYTF. Here the CDR3 DNA reads TGTGCCATCAGTGACCTGACAGGGAGCAACTATGGCTACACCTTC.

Note on this clonotype: One end of the junction does not line up with germline, which may come from a read error. The rearrangement uses TRBV24-1 and TRBJ1-2; TRBD1 might be the D (5 bases). CDR1 and CDR2 from the germline V gene are KGHDR and SFDVKD. The CDR3 has 12 residues. CDR3 protein: CATSEPGFGCTF. CDR3 bases: TGTGCCACCAGTGAGCCAGGGTTCGGCTGCACCTTC.